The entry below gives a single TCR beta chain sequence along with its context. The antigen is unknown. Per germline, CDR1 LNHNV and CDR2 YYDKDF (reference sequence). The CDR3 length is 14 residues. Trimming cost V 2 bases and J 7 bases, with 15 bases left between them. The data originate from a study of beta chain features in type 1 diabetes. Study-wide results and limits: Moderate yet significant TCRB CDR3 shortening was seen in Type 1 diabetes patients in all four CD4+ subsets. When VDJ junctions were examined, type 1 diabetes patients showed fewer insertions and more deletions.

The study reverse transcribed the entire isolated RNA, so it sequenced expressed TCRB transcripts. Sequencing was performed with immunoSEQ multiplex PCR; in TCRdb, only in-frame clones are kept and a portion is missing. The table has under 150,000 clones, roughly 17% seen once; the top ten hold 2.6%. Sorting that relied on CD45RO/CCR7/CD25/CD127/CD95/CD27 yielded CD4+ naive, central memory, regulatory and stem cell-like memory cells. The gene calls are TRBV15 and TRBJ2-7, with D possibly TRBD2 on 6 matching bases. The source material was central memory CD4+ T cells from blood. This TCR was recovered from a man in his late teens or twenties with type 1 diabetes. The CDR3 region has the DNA TGTGCCACCAGCAGATCGACTAGTTCACCTGAGCAGTACTTC. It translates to CATSRSTSSPEQYF.